This TCR beta chain was obtained from a study of beta chain features in type 1 diabetes. Study findings and constraints: For Type 1 diabetes patients, all four CD4+ subsets carried TCRB CDR3s that were moderately but significantly shorter.

V gave up 2 bases and J gave up 4 bases, with 11 bases separating them. Germline CDR1 GTSNPN, CDR2 SVGIG (reference sequence). This CDR3 region has 13 residues. TCRB transcripts that were expressed got sequenced, as all of the isolated RNA had been reverse transcribed. TCRdb keeps only in-frame clones here, not all; method: immunoSEQ multiplex PCR. The sample holds about 250,000 clones, about a tenth seen once. This clone has only a few counts. Its antigen remains unidentified. The sequencing sample was made of naive CD4+ T cells from blood. This chain links TRBV30 with TRBJ1-1; D is uncertain. The source is a man younger than 40 with type 1 diabetes. The CDR3 loop reads CAWSPKGGTEAFF. CDR3 DNA sequence: TGTGCCTGGAGTCCTAAGGGAGGCACTGAAGCTTTCTTT.